This T cell receptor beta chain emerged from a study of cytomegalovirus exposure and HLA in healthy donors. Study-wide context: Of over 350 genotyped donors, more than 75% grouped in the Caucasian-associated ancestry cluster.

Germline CDR1 LNHDA, CDR2 SQIVND (reference sequence). The length of the CDR3 is 16 residues. V gave up 5 bases and J gave up 0 bases, with 14 bases separating them. The PCR employed 60 Vbeta primers together with 13 Jbeta primers. The repertoire was sequenced with immunoSEQ multiplex PCR; TCRdb's copy has only in-frame clones and lacks some. The sample has approximately 110,000 clones; roughly four fifths are singletons. General study results and limits: Through in vitro validation, three CMV-associated chains were shown to be specific for CMV antigens. Earlier results showed most TCR beta V segments being productive about 87% or about 30% of the time. CMV serostatus was the only recorded immune exposure for donors.

In regard to this clone: The antigen is undetermined.

The rearrangement links TRBV19 to TRBJ2-1; possible D gene TRBD1, 6 bases. This clonotype originated in a man over 45 in good health and CMV-seronegative. Sequencing input: PBMCs. For the CDR3, the DNA is TGTGCCAGTAGTGATAACAGGGTGAGCTCCTACAATGAGCAGTTCTTC. Protein sequence: CASSDNRVSSYNEQFF.